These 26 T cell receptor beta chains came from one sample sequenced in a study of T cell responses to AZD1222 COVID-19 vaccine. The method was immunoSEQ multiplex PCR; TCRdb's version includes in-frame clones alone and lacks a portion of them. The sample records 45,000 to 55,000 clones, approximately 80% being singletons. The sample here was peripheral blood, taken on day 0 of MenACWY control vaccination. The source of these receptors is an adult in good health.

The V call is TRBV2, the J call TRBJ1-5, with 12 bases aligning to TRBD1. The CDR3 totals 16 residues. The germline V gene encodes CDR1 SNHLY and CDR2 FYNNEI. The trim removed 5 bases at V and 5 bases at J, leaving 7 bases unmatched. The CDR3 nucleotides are TGTGCCAGCAGTCGGACCGGGACAGGGGGCGATCAGCCCCAGCATTTT. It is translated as CASSRTGTGGDQPQHF.

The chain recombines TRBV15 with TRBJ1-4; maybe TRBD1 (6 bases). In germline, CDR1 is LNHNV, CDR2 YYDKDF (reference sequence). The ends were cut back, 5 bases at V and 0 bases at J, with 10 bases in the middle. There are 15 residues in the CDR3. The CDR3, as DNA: TGTGCCACCAGCCTCAGGACAGCAACTAATGAAAAACTGTTTTTT. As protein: CATSLRTATNEKLFF.

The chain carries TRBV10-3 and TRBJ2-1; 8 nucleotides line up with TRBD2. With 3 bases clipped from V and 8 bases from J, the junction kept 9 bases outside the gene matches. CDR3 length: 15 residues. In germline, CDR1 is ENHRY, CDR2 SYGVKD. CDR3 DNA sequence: TGTGCCATCAGTGATCCCGGGACTAGTTTCTATGAGCAGTTCTTC. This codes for CAISDPGTSFYEQFF.

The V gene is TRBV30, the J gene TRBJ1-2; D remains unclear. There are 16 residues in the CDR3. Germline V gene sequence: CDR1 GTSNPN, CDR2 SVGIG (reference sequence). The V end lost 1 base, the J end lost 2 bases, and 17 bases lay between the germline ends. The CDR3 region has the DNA TGTGCCTGGAGTGCGGCACTTCGGAGAAGGAACTATGGCTACACCTTC. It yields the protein CAWSAALRRRNYGYTF.

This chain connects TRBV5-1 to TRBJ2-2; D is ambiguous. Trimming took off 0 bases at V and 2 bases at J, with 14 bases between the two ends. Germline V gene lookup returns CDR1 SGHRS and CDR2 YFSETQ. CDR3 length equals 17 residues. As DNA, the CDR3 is TGCGCCAGCAGCTTGGTGGCCCCTCTAGAAAACACCGGGGAGCTGTTTTTT. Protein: CASSLVAPLENTGELFF. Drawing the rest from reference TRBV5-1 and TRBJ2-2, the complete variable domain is KAGVTQTPRYLIKTRGQQVTLSCSPISGHRSVSWYQQTPGQGLQFLFEYFSETQRNKGNFPGRFSGRQFSNSRSEMNVSTLELGDSALYLCASSLVAPLENTGELFFGEGSRLTVL.

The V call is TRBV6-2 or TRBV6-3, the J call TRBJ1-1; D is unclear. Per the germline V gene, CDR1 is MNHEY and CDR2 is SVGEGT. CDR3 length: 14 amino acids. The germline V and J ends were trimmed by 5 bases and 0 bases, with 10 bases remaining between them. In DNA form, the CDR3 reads TGTGCCAGCAGTCTAGGGATTATGAACACTGAAGCTTTCTTT. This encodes CASSLGIMNTEAFF.

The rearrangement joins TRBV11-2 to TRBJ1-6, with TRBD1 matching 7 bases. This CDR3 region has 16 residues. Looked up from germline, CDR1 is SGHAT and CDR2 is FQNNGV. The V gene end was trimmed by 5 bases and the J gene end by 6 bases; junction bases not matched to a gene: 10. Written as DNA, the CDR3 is TGTGCCAGCAGCCTCAGACAGGGTGGTGGTAATTCACCCCTCCACTTT. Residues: CASSLRQGGGNSPLHF.

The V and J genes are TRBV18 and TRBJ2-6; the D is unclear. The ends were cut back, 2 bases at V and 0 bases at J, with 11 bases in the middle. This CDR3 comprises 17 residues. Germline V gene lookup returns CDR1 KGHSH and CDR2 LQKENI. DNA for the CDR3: TGTGCCAGCTCACCATATAAGCTAAGCTCTGGGGCCAACGTCCTGACTTTC. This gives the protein CASSPYKLSSGANVLTF.

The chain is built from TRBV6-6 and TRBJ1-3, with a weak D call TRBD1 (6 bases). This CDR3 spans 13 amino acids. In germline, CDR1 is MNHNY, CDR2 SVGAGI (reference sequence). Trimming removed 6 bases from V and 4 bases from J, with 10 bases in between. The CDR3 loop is CASSLGTGNTIYF. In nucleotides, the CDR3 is TGTGCCAGCAGCCTAGGGACAGGAAACACCATATATTTT.

CDR3 in DNA: TGTGCCAGCAGCACCAGCCGACAGGGTGTAGGCAATGAGCAGTTCTTC. It specifies CASSTSRQGVGNEQFF. This chain uses TRBV11-3 with TRBJ2-1; TRBD1 aligns across 7 bases. The CDR3 spans 16 residues. The V gene end was trimmed by 5 bases and the J gene end by 6 bases; junction bases not matched to a gene: 13. CDR1 and CDR2 (germline): SGHNT, YENEEA.

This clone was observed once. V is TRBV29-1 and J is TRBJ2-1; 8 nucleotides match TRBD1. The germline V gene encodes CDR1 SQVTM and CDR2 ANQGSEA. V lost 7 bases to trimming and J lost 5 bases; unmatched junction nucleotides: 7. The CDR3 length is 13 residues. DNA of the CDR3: TGCAGCGGGAAAGGACAGGGAAACAATGAGCAGTTCTTC. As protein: CSGKGQGNNEQFF.

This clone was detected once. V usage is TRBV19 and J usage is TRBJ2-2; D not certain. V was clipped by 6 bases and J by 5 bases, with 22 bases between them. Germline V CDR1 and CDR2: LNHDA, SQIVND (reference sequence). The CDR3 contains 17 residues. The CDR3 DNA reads TGTGCCAGTAGATCAGCCTTTCAGTCCCCAAAAACCGGGGAGCTGTTTTTT. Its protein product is CASRSAFQSPKTGELFF.

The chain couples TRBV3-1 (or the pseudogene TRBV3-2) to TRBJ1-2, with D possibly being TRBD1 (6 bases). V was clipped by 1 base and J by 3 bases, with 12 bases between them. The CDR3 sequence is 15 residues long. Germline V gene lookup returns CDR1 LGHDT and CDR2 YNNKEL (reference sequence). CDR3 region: CASSQASGAYYGYTF. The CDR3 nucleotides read TGTGCCAGCAGCCAAGCCTCAGGGGCCTACTATGGCTACACCTTC.

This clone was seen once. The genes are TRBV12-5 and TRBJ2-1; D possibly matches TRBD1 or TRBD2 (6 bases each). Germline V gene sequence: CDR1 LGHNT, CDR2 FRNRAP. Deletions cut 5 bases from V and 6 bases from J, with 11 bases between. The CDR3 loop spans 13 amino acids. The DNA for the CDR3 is TGTGCTAGTGGTCGACAGGAGGGCAATGAGCAGTTCTTC. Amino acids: CASGRQEGNEQFF.

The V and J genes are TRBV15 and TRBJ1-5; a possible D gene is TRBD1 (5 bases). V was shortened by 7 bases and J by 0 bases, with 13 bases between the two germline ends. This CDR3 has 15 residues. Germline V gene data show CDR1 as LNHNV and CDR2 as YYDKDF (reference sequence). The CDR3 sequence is CATTGGGSSNQPQHF. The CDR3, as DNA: TGTGCCACCACCGGGGGAGGGAGTAGCAATCAGCCCCAGCATTTT.

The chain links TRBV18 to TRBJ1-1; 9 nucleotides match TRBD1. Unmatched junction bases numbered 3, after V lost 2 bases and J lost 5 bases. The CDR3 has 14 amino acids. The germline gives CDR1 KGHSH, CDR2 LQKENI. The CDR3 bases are TGTGCCAGCTCACCAGCGGGACAGGGTACTGAAGCTTTCTTT. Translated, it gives CASSPAGQGTEAFF.

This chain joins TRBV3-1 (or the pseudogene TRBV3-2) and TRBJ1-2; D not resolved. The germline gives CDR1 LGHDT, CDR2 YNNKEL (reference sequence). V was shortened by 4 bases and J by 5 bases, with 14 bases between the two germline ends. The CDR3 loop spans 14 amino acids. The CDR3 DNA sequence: TGTGCCAGCAGCCTTACGGACCGGGGATATGGCTACACCTTC. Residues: CASSLTDRGYGYTF.

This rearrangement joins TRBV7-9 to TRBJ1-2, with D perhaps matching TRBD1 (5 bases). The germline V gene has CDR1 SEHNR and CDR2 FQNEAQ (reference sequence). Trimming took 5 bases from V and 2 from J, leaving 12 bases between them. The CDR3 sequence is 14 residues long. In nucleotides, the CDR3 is TGTGCCAGCAGCCGCCCGGGACCCAACTATGGCTACACCTTC. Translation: CASSRPGPNYGYTF.

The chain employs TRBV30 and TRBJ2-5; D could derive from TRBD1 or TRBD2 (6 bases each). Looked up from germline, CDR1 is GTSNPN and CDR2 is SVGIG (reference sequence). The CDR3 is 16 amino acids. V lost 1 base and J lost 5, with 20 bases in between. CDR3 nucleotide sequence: TGTGCCTGGAGTGACTGGGGGGCTCTCGTCGGTGAGACCCAGTACTTC. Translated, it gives CAWSDWGALVGETQYF.

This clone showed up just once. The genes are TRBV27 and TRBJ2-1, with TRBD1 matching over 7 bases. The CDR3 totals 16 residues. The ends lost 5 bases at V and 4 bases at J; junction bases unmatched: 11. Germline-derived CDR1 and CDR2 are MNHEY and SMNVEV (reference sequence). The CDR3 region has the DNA TGTGCCAGCAGTCGCTCGACAGGGACGATATACAATGAGCAGTTCTTC. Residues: CASSRSTGTIYNEQFF.

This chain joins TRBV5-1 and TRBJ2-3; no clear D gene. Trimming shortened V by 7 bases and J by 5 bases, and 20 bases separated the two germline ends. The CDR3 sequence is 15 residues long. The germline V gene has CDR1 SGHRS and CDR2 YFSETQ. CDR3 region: CASSVSLPSGDTQYF. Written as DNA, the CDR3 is TGCGCCAGCTCAGTATCCCTCCCAAGTGGAGATACGCAGTATTTT.

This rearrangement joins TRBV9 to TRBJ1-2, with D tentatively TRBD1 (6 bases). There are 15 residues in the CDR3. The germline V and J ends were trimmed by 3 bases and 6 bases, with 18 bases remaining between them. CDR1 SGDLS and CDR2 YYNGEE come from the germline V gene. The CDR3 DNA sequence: TGTGCCAGCAGCGCCCGGGACACCTCACCGGATGGCTACACCTTC. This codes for CASSARDTSPDGYTF. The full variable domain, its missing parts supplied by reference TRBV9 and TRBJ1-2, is DSGVTQTPKHLITATGQRVTLRCSPRSGDLSVYWYQQSLDQGLQFLIQYYNGEERAKGNILERFSAQQFPDLHSELNLSSLELGDSALYFCASSARDTSPDGYTFGSGTRLTVV.

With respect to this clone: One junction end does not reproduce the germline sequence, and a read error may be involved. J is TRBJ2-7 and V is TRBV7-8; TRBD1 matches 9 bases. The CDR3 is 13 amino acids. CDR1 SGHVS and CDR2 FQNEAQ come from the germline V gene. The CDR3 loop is CASSWGQGGEQHF. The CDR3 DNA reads TGTGCCAGCAGCTGGGGACAGGGTGGGGAGCAGCACTTC.

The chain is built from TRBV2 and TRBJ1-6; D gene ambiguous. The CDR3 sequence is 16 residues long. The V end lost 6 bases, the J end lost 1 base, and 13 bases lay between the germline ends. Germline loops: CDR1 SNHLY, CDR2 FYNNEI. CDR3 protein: CASSARRASYNSPLHF. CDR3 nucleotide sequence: TGTGCCAGCAGCGCTAGACGAGCGTCCTATAATTCACCCCTCCACTTT.

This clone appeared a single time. The CDR3 bases are TGCAGTGCAAAGAATGGAAACACCATATATTTT. It translates to CSAKNGNTIYF. The chain uses TRBV20-1 and TRBJ1-3; no reliable D call. The CDR3 contains 11 residues. Germline CDR1 is DFQATT and CDR2 is SNEGSKA (reference sequence). Trimming removed 6 bases at V and 3 bases at J, with 6 bases between.

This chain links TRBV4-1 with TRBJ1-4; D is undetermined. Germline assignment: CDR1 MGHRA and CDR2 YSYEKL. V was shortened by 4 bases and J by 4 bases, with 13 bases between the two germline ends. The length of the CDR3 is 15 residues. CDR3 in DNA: TGCGCCAGCAGCCTCCTGGGAGGGTATAATGAAAAACTGTTTTTT. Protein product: CASSLLGGYNEKLFF.